The T cell receptor beta chain described here comes from a study of cytomegalovirus exposure and HLA in healthy donors. Across the whole study: Prior work identified some 120 million unique TCR beta sequences in some 200 million T cells. Study results and limitations: TCR beta chains associated with HLA were, in a later analysis, more clonally expanded than equally common others. A later examination showed that TCR association rates differed by HLA locus, with DRB1 most and HLA-C fewest.

In this sample, this clone turned up many times. Its antigen is not identified. Germline lookup yields CDR1 SGHTA and CDR2 FQGNSA. This CDR3 spans 12 amino acids. Trimming cost V 3 bases and J 6 bases, with 9 bases left between them. Healthy individuals who donated bone marrow served as the donors. The PCR contained 60 Vbeta and 13 Jbeta primers. Here immunoSEQ multiplex PCR was the method, and the copy in TCRdb shows in-frame clones only, minus some. The sample includes about 110,000 clones, 81% seen only once; the top ten take approximately 2.4%. What was sequenced was PBMCs. The source of this sequence is a man younger than 45 in good health and CMV-seronegative. This chain joins TRBV7-2 and TRBJ2-7, with D maybe TRBD2 (6 bases). This CDR3 reads CASSLAGTEQYF. The CDR3 DNA is TGTGCCAGCAGCTTGGCGGGGACCGAGCAGTACTTC.